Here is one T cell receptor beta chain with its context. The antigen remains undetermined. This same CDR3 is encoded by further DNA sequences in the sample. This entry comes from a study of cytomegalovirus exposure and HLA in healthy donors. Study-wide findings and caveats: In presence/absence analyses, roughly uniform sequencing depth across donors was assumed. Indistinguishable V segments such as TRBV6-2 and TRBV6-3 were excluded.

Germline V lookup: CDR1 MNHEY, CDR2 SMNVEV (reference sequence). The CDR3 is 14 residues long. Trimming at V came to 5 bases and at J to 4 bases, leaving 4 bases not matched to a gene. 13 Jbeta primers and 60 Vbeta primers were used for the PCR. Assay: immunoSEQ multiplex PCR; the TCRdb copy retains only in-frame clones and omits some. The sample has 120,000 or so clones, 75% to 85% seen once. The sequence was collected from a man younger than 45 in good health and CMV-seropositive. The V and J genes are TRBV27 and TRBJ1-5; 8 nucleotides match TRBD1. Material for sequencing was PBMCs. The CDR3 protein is CASSLDRGNQPQHF. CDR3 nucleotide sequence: TGTGCCAGCAGTCTCGACAGGGGAAATCAGCCCCAGCATTTT.